Presented here are 16 T cell receptor beta chains from one specimen sequenced in a study of OX40 agonist ivuxolimab in advanced cancers. Sequenced by immunoSEQ multiplex PCR; TCRdb stores in-frame clones only, minus some. This repertoire shows around 80,000 clones, 85% to 95% found once; its top ten account for about a fifth. Sequenced here: CD4+ or CD8+ T cells sorted from blood, sampled in a trial of the OX40 agonist ivuxolimab. Source of these receptors: an adult with an advanced solid tumor such as melanoma, head and neck, liver or kidney cancer.

The chain recombines TRBV15 with TRBJ1-1; D is unresolved. CDR3 length: 11 residues. Trimming removed 8 bases at V and 4 bases at J, with 8 bases between. Looked up from germline, CDR1 is LNHNV and CDR2 is YYDKDF (reference sequence). The CDR3 nucleotides read TGTGCCACCGGCCGGGGCACTGAAGCTTTCTTT. Residues: CATGRGTEAFF.

The CDR3 coding sequence is TGCAGCGTTGAAGAGGGGACTAGCGGGACCTACGAGCAGTACTTC. Its translation: CSVEEGTSGTYEQYF. The chain is built from TRBV29-1 and TRBJ2-7; 13 bases match TRBD2. Losses at the gene ends were 0 bases for V and 2 bases for J; bases not matched to a gene: 1. This CDR3 has 15 amino acids. Germline loops: CDR1 SQVTM, CDR2 ANQGSEA.

This chain joins TRBV6-5 and TRBJ2-1; D is possibly TRBD1 (6 bases). CDR1 is MNHEY, CDR2 SVGAGI, per germline. V shed 6 bases and J shed 2 bases, with 14 bases lying between them. The length of the CDR3 is 15 residues. Here the CDR3 DNA reads TGTGCCAGCAGCCCTACAGGGAGTCCCTACAATGAGCAGTTCTTC. Translation gives CASSPTGSPYNEQFF.

V gene TRBV28 combines with J gene TRBJ2-7, with 8 bases that match TRBD1. Germline V lookup: CDR1 MDHEN, CDR2 SYDVKM. This CDR3 spans 16 amino acids. Germline trimming cut 5 bases from V and 0 bases from J; bases unmatched to any gene: 9. The CDR3 spells CASSDPTGVLSYEQYF. CDR3 nucleotides: TGTGCCAGCAGTGATCCGACAGGGGTGCTCTCCTACGAGCAGTACTTC.

V gene TRBV28 combines with J gene TRBJ1-2; 10 bases map to TRBD1. The CDR3 sequence is 14 residues long. Per the germline V gene, CDR1 is MDHEN and CDR2 is SYDVKM. V shed 1 base, J shed 7 bases, and the junction held 3 bases outside the gene matches. This CDR3 is CASSLSGQGSGYTF. The CDR3 DNA follows: TGTGCCAGCAGTTTATCGGGACAGGGGAGTGGCTACACCTTC.

This sequence joins TRBV28 and TRBJ1-2; 8 positions agree with TRBD1. The CDR3 covers 14 residues. Germline lookup yields CDR1 MDHEN and CDR2 SYDVKM. V gave up 8 bases and J gave up 3 bases; unmatched junction bases: 8. CDR3 bases: TGTGCCAGCCTCCCAGGGGGCGCTTACTATGGCTACACCTTC. Translated, it gives CASLPGGAYYGYTF.

This clone has only one observation. The J gene is TRBJ2-7, the V gene TRBV30, with a tentative D call TRBD2 (6 bases). Trimming left V 1 base short and J 2 bases short, with 15 bases between. The CDR3 runs to 15 residues. The V gene's germline CDR1 is GTSNPN and CDR2 SVGIG (reference sequence). CDR3 coding DNA: TGTGCCTGGAGTGATTCACGGGAGTCGACCTACGAGCAGTACTTC. This translates into CAWSDSRESTYEQYF.

The chain is built from TRBV9 and TRBJ2-3, with D possibly TRBD2 on 6 matching bases. V was cut by 4 bases and J by 0 bases, with 15 bases left in between. The germline V gene has CDR1 SGDLS and CDR2 YYNGEE. The CDR3 is made up of 16 amino acids. The DNA for the CDR3 is TGTGCCAGCAGCCCCAGGGCTCGGGAGAGCACAGATACGCAGTATTTT. Amino acids: CASSPRARESTDTQYF.

This clone showed up just a few times. The chain uses TRBV19 and TRBJ1-5, with D perhaps TRBD1 (5 bases). V shed 0 bases and J shed 3 bases, with 15 bases lying between them. The CDR3 spans 17 residues. CDR1 and CDR2 from the germline V gene are LNHDA and SQIVND (reference sequence). The CDR3 coding sequence is TGTGCCAGTAGTATAGATCTTTTGATGGGGCCCAATCAGCCCCAGCATTTT. Translated: CASSIDLLMGPNQPQHF. The full variable domain, in which reference TRBV19 and TRBJ1-5 provide the parts outside the CDR3, is DGGITQSPKYLFRKEGQNVTLSCEQNLNHDAMYWYRQDPGQGLRLIYYSQIVNDFQKGDIAEGYSVSREKKESFPLTVTSAQKNPTAFYLCASSIDLLMGPNQPQHFGDGTRLSIL.

This sequence joins TRBV27 and TRBJ2-7; 7 bases fit TRBD1. With 2 bases clipped from V and 2 bases from J, the junction kept 6 bases outside the gene matches. Looked up from germline, CDR1 is MNHEY and CDR2 is SMNVEV (reference sequence). The CDR3 is made up of 15 amino acids. The CDR3 coding sequence is TGTGCCAGCAGTTTAATAGGGACAGCAGCCTACGAGCAGTACTTC. Encoded protein: CASSLIGTAAYEQYF.

The chain links TRBV7-9 to TRBJ2-5; the D gene is possibly TRBD2 (5 bases). The CDR3 loop spans 14 amino acids. Trimming cost V 5 bases and J 5 bases, with 15 bases left between them. Germline V gives CDR1 SEHNR, CDR2 FQNEAQ (reference sequence). The CDR3 region is CASSPLGVGETQYF. The CDR3 DNA follows: TGTGCCAGCAGCCCCTTGGGAGTGGGGGAGACCCAGTACTTC.

As concerns this clone: Distinct nucleotide sequences in the sample also encode this CDR3. The chain recombines TRBV28 with TRBJ2-3; no reliable D call. The V end was cut by 3 bases, the J end by 3 bases, with 7 bases between. CDR1 MDHEN and CDR2 SYDVKM come from the germline V gene. The CDR3 has 13 amino acids. CDR3 DNA sequence: TGTGCCAGCAGTTTTAGAGGAACAGATACGCAGTATTTT. It encodes CASSFRGTDTQYF.

This chain links TRBV5-8 with TRBJ2-5; 14 nucleotides agree with TRBD2. The junction had 8 bases not matched to a gene; V was cut back by 2 bases and J by 5 bases. Germline V lookup: CDR1 SGHTS, CDR2 YDEGEE. The length of the CDR3 is 17 residues. The CDR3 loop is CASSFTGLAGVGETQYF. The CDR3 DNA follows: TGTGCCAGCAGCTTTACGGGACTAGCGGGAGTAGGGGAGACCCAGTACTTC.

The J gene is TRBJ1-1, the V gene TRBV5-1; TRBD1 matches at 7 bases. Germline loops: CDR1 SGHRS, CDR2 YFSETQ. This CDR3 region has 12 residues. V lost 0 bases, J lost 8 bases, and 1 base stayed unmatched. The CDR3 sequence is CASSLEQGEAFF. The CDR3 nucleotides read TGCGCCAGCAGCTTGGAACAGGGGGAAGCTTTCTTT.

The chain employs TRBV30 and TRBJ2-7; D unresolved. The CDR3 has 15 amino acids. Germline CDR1 GTSNPN, CDR2 SVGIG (reference sequence). V shed 0 bases and J shed 0 bases, with 12 bases lying between them. The CDR3: CAWSVVQLPSYEQYF. CDR3 nucleotides: TGTGCCTGGAGTGTAGTCCAGTTACCCTCCTACGAGCAGTACTTC.

The V and J genes are TRBV6-5 and TRBJ2-7; D remains ambiguous. This CDR3 has 15 amino acids. Between the trimmed V and J ends, which lost 3 bases and 0 bases, there was a span of 12 bases. Germline V gene data show CDR1 as MNHEY and CDR2 as SVGAGI. The CDR3 loop is CASSYDGTSSYEQYF. CDR3 sequence (DNA): TGTGCCAGCAGTTATGATGGCACATCCTCCTACGAGCAGTACTTC.